The 16 T cell receptor beta chains in this list originate from one sample, sequenced in a study of read filtering for tumor transcriptome and immune sequencing. This library used approximately 0.4 ug RNA and molecular barcoded adaptors spanning alpha/delta and beta/gamma chains. TCRdb called the reads again in MiXCR, with one record for every CDR3 protein. The sample carries fewer than 25,000 distinct CDR3 sequences, roughly 22% recorded once. The material sequenced was a population of CD138-negative cells sorted from bone marrow. These receptors originate from a donor at least 40 years old with multiple myeloma.

This clonotype was counted ten times or more. The chain uses TRBV18 and TRBJ2-2; D might be TRBD1 (6 bases). V lost 3 bases and J 6 bases, leaving 17 bases between the germline ends. The germline V gene encodes CDR1 KGHSH and CDR2 LQKENI. The CDR3 runs 16 residues. The CDR3 is CASSPISQGRAGELFF. The CDR3 bases are TGTGCCAGCTCACCGATTTCACAGGGTCGGGCCGGGGAGCTGTTTTTT. Complete variable domain (other parts from reference TRBV18 and TRBJ2-2): NAGVMQNPRHLVRRRGQEARLRCSPMKGHSHVYWYRQLPEEGLKFMVYLQKENIIDESGMPKERFSAEFPKEGPSILRIQQVVRGDSAAYFCASSPISQGRAGELFFGEGSRLTVL.

This clonotype has only one observation. This clone may be a read error of a much larger clone one base away. The CDR3 DNA follows: TGCGCCGGCAGTGAGGGGGCTCAGATGGCAGATACGCAGTATTTT. Its translation is CAGSEGAQMADTQYF. J is TRBJ2-3 and V is TRBV10-2, with 7 nucleotides matching TRBD1. The CDR3 totals 15 residues. Germline V gives CDR1 WSHSY, CDR2 SAAADI.

Comment on this clonotype: This could be a read error, since a much larger clone is one nucleotide away. V and J are TRBV5-1 and TRBJ1-4; 7 positions agree with TRBD1. CDR1 and CDR2 from the germline V gene are SGHRS and YFSETQ. CDR3 size: 15 residues. CDR3 loop: CASSLEGTANENLFF. CDR3 DNA: TGCGCCAGCAGCTTGGAGGGGACAGCTAATGAAAATCTGTTTTTT.

This clonotype occurred many times. This chain connects TRBV14 to TRBJ1-4, with a weak D call TRBD1 (5 bases). The CDR3 covers 15 residues. CDR1 and CDR2 (germline): SGHDN, FVKESK. V was trimmed by 5 bases and J by 1 base, leaving 11 bases between them. CDR3 nucleotides: TGTGCCAGCAGCGACAGTTGGAAAACTAATGAAAAACTGTTTTTT. Its protein is CASSDSWKTNEKLFF.

This clonotype was recorded at least ten times. The V and J genes are TRBV12-3 or TRBV12-4 and TRBJ1-1, with no clear D. Trimming took 5 bases from V and 4 from J, leaving 8 bases between them. The length of the CDR3 is 12 residues. The CDR3 DNA follows: TGTGCCAGCAGTACAAAGGGCACTGAAGCTTTCTTT. Amino acids: CASSTKGTEAFF.

The V and J genes are TRBV28 and TRBJ1-2; a possible D gene is TRBD1 (5 bases). CDR1 and CDR2 (germline): MDHEN, SYDVKM. The V gene lost 6 bases and the J gene lost 2 bases, with 10 bases spanning the gap. This CDR3 has 13 amino acids. CDR3 DNA: TGTGCCAGCAGACGGACATTAAACTATGGCTACACCTTC. Protein sequence: CASRRTLNYGYTF.

This clonotype came up many times. CDR3 region: CAISTGEGYTF. In DNA, the CDR3 is TGTGCCATCAGCACAGGGGAGGGCTACACCTTC. The chain links TRBV10-3 to TRBJ1-2; 7 bases fit TRBD1. V shed 6 bases and J 8 bases; nucleotides not matched to a gene: 3. CDR3 length: 11 amino acids. Germline lookup yields CDR1 ENHRY and CDR2 SYGVKD.

The table lists this clonotype with a count of one. The conserved phenylalanine or tryptophan normally closing the CDR3 is absent here, so this likely arose from a read error. The V and J genes are TRBV7-6 and TRBJ2-1, with D perhaps assigned TRBD1 or TRBD2 (6 bases each). Trimming shortened V by 1 base and J by 9 bases, and 19 bases separated the two germline ends. Per the germline V gene, CDR1 is SGHVS and CDR2 is FNYEAQ. The CDR3 contains 16 residues. Here the CDR3 DNA reads TGTGCCAGCAGCTTAGAGGGGGGCGAGAGGGCAAGTGAGCAGTTCTCC. Protein product: CASSLEGGERASEQFS.

This clonotype came up many times. This chain links TRBV20-1 with TRBJ2-1; TRBD2 aligns across 7 bases. Germline CDR1 reads DFQATT; CDR2 reads SNEGSKA (reference sequence). The CDR3 length is 15 residues. The junction had 4 bases not matched to a gene; V was cut back by 2 bases and J by 0 bases. The CDR3 DNA reads TGCAGTGCTAGATCCGCGGGGGTCTCCTACAATGAGCAGTTCTTC. The encoded protein is CSARSAGVSYNEQFF.

The count of this clonotype is one. A much bigger clone sits one base away, suggesting this may be a read error. The CDR3 ends on some other residue instead of the conserved phenylalanine or tryptophan, so this is likely a read error. This chain connects TRBV2 to TRBJ2-3, with 9 bases matching TRBD2. The CDR3 totals 17 residues. Germline trimming cut 6 bases from V and 0 bases from J; bases unmatched to any gene: 10. The germline V gene has CDR1 SNHLY and CDR2 FYNNEI. The chain's CDR3 is CASSTGTSKTSTDTQYL. The CDR3 DNA reads TGTGCCAGCAGCACAGGGACTAGCAAGACTAGCACAGATACGCAGTATCTT.

This clonotype was recorded many times. The V gene is TRBV2, the J gene TRBJ2-1; D is uncertain. The V gene's germline CDR1 is SNHLY and CDR2 FYNNEI. CDR3 length equals 13 residues. V lost 9 bases and J lost 7, with 16 bases in between. The CDR3 bases are TGTGCCAGTCTCTACCCCCTCCAAAATGAGCAGTTCTTC. Translation gives CASLYPLQNEQFF.

This clonotype has ten or more counts. This chain connects TRBV5-1 to TRBJ1-5; a possible D gene is TRBD1 (6 bases). CDR1 and CDR2 (germline): SGHRS, YFSETQ. The germline V and J ends were trimmed by 5 bases and 0 bases, with 12 bases remaining between them. This CDR3 spans 15 amino acids. The CDR3 protein is CASRWTANSNQPQHF. DNA for the CDR3: TGCGCCAGCAGGTGGACAGCGAATAGCAATCAGCCCCAGCATTTT. The complete variable domain, with remaining parts taken from reference TRBV5-1 and TRBJ1-5, reads KAGVTQTPRYLIKTRGQQVTLSCSPISGHRSVSWYQQTPGQGLQFLFEYFSETQRNKGNFPGRFSGRQFSNSRSEMNVSTLELGDSALYLCASRWTANSNQPQHFGDGTRLSIL.

This clonotype was detected many times. The chain recombines TRBV25-1 with TRBJ1-1, with D hard to call. The CDR3 runs 13 residues. CDR1 MGHDK and CDR2 SYGVNS come from the germline V gene. V lost 8 bases, J lost 7 bases, and 17 bases lay in between. CDR3: CASERGSHGEAFF. The DNA for the CDR3 is TGTGCCAGCGAGCGAGGGTCACACGGTGAAGCTTTCTTT.

This clonotype was detected ten times or more. The J gene is TRBJ2-1, the V gene TRBV7-9; D possibly uses TRBD1 or TRBD2 (5 bases each). Between the trimmed V and J ends, which lost 9 bases and 3 bases, there was a span of 18 bases. Looked up from germline, CDR1 is SEHNR and CDR2 is FQNEAQ (reference sequence). The CDR3 consists of 15 residues. The CDR3 nucleotides are TGTGCCAGTAAACCCGGGACGAACTTCTACAATGAGCAGTTCTTC. The encoded protein is CASKPGTNFYNEQFF.

This clonotype was observed at least ten times. V gene TRBV20-1 combines with J gene TRBJ2-7; 8 positions agree with TRBD1. Losses at the gene ends were 5 bases for V and 5 bases for J; bases not matched to a gene: 11. Germline CDR1 and CDR2: DFQATT and SNEGSKA (reference sequence). CDR3 length: 14 amino acids. In DNA form, the CDR3 reads TGCAGTGCTCCGGGCCAGGGGGCTGAGCACGAGCAGTACTTC. Translation gives CSAPGQGAEHEQYF.

This sequence joins TRBV7-2 and TRBJ2-7; 7 bases are shared with TRBD1. CDR1 SGHTA and CDR2 FQGNSA come from the germline V gene. The CDR3 spans 15 residues. With V trimmed by 5 bases and J by 0 bases, 7 bases remained unmatched. The CDR3 reads CASSPGQMSSYEQYF. The CDR3 region has the DNA TGTGCCAGCAGCCCGGGACAGATGAGCTCCTACGAGCAGTACTTC.